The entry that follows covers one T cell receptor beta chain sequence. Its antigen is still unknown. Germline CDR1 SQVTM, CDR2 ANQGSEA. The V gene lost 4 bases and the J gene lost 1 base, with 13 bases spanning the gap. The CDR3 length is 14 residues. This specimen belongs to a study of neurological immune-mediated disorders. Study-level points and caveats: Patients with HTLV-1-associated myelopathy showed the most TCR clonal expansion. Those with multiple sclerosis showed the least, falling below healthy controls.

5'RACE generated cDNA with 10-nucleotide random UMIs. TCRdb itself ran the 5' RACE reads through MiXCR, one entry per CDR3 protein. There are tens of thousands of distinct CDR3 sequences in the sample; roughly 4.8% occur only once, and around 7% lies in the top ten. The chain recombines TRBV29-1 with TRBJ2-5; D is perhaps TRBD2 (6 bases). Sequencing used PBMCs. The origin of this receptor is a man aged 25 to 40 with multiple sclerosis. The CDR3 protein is CSVGASASQETQYF. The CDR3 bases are TGCAGCGTTGGGGCTAGCGCGTCCCAAGAGACCCAGTACTTC.